One T cell receptor (beta chain) is described in this entry. Its antigen is undetermined. Profiling relied on immunoSEQ multiplex PCR, and the TCRdb table lists in-frame clones only, not all of them. The data contain about 26,000 clones, approximately 79% of them singletons. The data derive from a study of a mutant IDH1 vaccine in newly diagnosed glioma. The germline V and J ends were trimmed by 0 bases and 1 base, with 7 bases remaining between them. The germline CDR1 and CDR2 sequences are SGHDT and YYEEEE. CDR3 length: 14 residues. Indicated time point: week 5, during vaccination. Mutant IDH1 20-mer peptide, at 300 ug, made up each vaccine dose, with topical imiquimod.

J is TRBJ1-1 and V is TRBV5-6; D is uncertain. This receptor was taken from a man in his forties or fifties with glioma. Some clones in this sample may be carry-over from other donors' samples. The sample in question was PBMCs, obtained from a glioma patient whose treatment included an IDH1 peptide vaccine. DNA for the CDR3: TGTGCCAGCAGCTTGGTGTCGTGGAACACTGAAGCTTTCTTT. This encodes CASSLVSWNTEAFF. The whole variable domain, remainder taken from reference TRBV5-6 and TRBJ1-1, is DAGVTQSPTHLIKTRGQQVTLRCSPKSGHDTVSWYQQALGQGPQFIFQYYEEEERQRGNFPDRFSGHQFPNYSSELNVNALLLGDSALYLCASSLVSWNTEAFFGQGTRLTVV.